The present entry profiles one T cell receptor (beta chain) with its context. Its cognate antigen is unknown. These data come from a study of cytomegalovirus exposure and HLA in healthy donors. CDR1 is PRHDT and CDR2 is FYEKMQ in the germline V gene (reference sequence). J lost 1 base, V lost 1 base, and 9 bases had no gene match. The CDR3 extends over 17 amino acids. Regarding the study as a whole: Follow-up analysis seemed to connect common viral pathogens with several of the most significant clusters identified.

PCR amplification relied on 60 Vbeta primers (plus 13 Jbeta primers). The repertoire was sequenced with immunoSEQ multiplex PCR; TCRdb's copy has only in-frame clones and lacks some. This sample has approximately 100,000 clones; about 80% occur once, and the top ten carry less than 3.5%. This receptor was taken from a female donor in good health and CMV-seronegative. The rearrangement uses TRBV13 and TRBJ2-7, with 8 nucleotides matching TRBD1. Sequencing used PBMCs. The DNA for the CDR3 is TGTGCCAGCAGCTTAGCTAGGACAGGGATCGGATCCTACGAGCAGTACTTC. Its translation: CASSLARTGIGSYEQYF. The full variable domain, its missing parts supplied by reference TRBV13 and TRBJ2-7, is AAGVIQSPRHLIKEKRETATLKCYPIPRHDTVYWYQQGPGQDPQFLISFYEKMQSDKGSIPDRFSAQQFSDYHSELNMSSLELGDSALYFCASSLARTGIGSYEQYFGPGTRLTVT.